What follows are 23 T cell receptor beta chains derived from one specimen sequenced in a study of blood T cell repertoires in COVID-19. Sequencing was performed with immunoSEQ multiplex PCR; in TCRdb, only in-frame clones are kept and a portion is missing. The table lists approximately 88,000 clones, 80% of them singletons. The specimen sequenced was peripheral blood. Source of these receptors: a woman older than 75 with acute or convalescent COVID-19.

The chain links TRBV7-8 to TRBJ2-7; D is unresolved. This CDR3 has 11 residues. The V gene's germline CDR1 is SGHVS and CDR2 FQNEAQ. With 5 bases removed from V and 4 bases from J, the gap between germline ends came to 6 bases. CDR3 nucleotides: TGTGCCAGCAGCCCTAAATACGAGCAGTACTTC. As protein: CASSPKYEQYF.

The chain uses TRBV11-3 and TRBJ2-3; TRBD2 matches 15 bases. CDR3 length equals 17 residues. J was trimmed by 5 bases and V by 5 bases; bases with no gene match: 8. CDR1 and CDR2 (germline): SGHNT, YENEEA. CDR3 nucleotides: TGTGCCAGCAGCCCCGGACTAGCGGGAGGGTCACAAGATACGCAGTATTTT. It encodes CASSPGLAGGSQDTQYF.

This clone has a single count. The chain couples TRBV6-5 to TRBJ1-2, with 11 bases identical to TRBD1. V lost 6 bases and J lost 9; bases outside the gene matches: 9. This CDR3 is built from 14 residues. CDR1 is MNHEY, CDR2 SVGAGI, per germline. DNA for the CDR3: TGTGCCAGCAGCACCTCAGGGACAGGGGGAAGCTACACCTTC. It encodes CASSTSGTGGSYTF.

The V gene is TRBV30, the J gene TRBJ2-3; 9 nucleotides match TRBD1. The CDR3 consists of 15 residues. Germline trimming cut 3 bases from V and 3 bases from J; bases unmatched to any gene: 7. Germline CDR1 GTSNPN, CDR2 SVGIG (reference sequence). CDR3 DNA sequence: TGTGCCTGGAGAGAACAGGGGGCTGGGACAGATACGCAGTATTTT. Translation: CAWREQGAGTDTQYF.

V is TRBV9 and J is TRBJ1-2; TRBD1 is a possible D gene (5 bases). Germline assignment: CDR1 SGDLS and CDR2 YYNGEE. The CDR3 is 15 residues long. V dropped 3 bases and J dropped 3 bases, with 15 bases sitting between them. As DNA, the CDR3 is TGTGCCAGCAGCGCCTGGGAGGGGTTGGACTATGGCTACACCTTC. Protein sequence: CASSAWEGLDYGYTF.

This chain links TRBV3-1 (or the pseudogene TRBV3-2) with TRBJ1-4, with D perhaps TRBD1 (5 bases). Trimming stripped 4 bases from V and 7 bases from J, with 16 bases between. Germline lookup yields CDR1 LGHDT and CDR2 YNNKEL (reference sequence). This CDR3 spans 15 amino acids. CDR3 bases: TGTGCCAGCAGCCCTTACAGGACCAGAGGTGAAAAACTGTTTTTT. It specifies CASSPYRTRGEKLFF.

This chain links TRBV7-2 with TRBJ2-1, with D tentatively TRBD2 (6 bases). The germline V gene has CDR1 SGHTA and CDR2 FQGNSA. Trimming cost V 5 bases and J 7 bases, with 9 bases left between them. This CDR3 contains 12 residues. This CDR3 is CASSQSGNEQFF. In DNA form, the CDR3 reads TGTGCCAGCAGCCAAAGCGGGAATGAGCAGTTCTTC.

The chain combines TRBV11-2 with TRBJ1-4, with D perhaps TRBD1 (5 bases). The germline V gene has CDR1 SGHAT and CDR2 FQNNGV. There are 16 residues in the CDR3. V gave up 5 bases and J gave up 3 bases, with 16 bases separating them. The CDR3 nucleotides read TGTGCCAGCAGCCTATTCCGGGGGTTGTCTAATGAAAAACTGTTTTTT. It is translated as CASSLFRGLSNEKLFF. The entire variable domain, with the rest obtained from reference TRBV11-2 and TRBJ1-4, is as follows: EAGVAQSPRYKIIEKRQSVAFWCNPISGHATLYWYQQILGQGPKLLIQFQNNGVVDDSQLPKDRFSAERLKGVDSTLKIQPAKLEDSAVYLCASSLFRGLSNEKLFFGSGTQLSVL.

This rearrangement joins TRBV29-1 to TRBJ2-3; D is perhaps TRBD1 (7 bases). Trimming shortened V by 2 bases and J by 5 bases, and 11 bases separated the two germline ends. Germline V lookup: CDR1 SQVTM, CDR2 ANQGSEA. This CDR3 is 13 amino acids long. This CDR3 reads CSVEQGGEDTQYF. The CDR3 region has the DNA TGCAGCGTTGAACAGGGGGGTGAAGATACGCAGTATTTT.

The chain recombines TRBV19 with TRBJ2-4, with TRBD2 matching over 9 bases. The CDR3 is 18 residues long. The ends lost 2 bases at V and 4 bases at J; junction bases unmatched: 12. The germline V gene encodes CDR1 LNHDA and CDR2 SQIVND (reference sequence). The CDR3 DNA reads TGTGCCAGTAGTATATCACGGACTAGCGAGCCCGGGAAAAACATTCAGTACTTC. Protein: CASSISRTSEPGKNIQYF.

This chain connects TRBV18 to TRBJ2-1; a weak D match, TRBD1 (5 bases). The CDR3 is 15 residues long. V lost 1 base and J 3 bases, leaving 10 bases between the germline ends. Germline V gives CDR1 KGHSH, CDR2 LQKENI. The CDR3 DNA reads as TGTGCCAGCTCACCACGGCCAGGGATCTACAATGAGCAGTTCTTC. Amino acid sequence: CASSPRPGIYNEQFF.

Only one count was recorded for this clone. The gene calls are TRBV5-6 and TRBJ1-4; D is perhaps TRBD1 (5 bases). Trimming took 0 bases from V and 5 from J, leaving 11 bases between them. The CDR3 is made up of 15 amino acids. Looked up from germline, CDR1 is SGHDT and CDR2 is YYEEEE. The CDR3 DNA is TGTGCCAGCAGCTTGGGGCCAGGGAAAAATGAAAAACTGTTTTTT. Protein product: CASSLGPGKNEKLFF.

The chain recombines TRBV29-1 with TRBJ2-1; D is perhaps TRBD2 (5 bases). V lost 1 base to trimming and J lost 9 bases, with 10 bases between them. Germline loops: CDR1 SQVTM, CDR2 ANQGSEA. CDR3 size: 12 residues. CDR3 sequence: CSVEVPGGEQFF. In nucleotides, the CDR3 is TGCAGCGTTGAAGTTCCCGGAGGTGAGCAGTTCTTC.

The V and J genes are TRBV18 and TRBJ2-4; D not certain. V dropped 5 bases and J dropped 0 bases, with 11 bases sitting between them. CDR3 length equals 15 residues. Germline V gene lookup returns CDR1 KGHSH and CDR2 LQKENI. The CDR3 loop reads CASSIGRQAKNIQYF. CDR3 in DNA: TGTGCCAGCTCAATTGGTCGACAAGCCAAAAACATTCAGTACTTC.

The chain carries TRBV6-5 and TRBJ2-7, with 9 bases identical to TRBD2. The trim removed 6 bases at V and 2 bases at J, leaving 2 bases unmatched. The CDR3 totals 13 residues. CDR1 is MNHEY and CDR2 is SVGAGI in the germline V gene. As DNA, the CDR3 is TGTGCCAGCAGCGTAGCGGGAGCCTACGAGCAGTACTTC. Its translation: CASSVAGAYEQYF.

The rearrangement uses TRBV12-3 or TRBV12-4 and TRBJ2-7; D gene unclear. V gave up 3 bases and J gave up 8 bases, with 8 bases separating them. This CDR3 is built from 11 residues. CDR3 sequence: CASSLGLQQYF. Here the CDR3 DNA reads TGTGCCAGCAGTTTGGGCTTGCAGCAGTACTTC.

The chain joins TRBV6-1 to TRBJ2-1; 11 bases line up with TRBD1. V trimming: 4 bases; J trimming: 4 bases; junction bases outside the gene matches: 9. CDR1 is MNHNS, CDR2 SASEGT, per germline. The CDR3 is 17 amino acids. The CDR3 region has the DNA TGTGCCAGCAGTGGGGCCTCCGGGACAGGGGGATACAATGAGCAGTTCTTC. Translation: CASSGASGTGGYNEQFF.

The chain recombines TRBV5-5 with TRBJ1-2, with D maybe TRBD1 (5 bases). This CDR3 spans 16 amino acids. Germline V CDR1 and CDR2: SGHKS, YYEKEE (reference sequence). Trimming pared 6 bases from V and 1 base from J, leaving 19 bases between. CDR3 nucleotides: TGTGCCAGCAACCGGGCGGGGGACGGATTTAACTATGGCTACACCTTC. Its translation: CASNRAGDGFNYGYTF. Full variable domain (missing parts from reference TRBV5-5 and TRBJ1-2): DAGVTQSPTHLIKTRGQQVTLRCSPISGHKSVSWYQQVLGQGPQFIFQYYEKEERGRGNFPDRFSARQFPNYSSELNVNALLLGDSALYLCASNRAGDGFNYGYTFGSGTRLTVV.

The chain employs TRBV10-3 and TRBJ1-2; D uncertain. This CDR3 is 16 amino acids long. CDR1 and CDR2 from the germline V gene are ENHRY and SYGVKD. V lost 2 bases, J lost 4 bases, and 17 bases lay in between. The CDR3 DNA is TGTGCCATCAGTGAGAAGCCGCCGGGGTTTGGCTATGGCTACACCTTC. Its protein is CAISEKPPGFGYGYTF.

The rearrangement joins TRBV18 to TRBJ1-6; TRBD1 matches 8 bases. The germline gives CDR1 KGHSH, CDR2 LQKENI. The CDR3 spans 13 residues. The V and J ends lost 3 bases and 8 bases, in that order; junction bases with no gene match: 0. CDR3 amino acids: CASSPDRDSPLHF. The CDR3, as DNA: TGTGCCAGCTCACCGGACAGGGATTCACCCCTCCACTTT. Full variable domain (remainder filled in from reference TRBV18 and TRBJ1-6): NAGVMQNPRHLVRRRGQEARLRCSPMKGHSHVYWYRQLPEEGLKFMVYLQKENIIDESGMPKERFSAEFPKEGPSILRIQQVVRGDSAAYFCASSPDRDSPLHFGNGTRLTVT.

The CDR3 nucleotides are TGTGCCAGCAGTCAACTTCGATTGGACAGGAGGAACACCGGGGAGCTGTTTTTT. This gives the protein CASSQLRLDRRNTGELFF. The rearrangement joins TRBV14 to TRBJ2-2, with 7 bases matching TRBD1. CDR1 SGHDN and CDR2 FVKESK come from the germline V gene. J gave up 1 base and V 6 bases, and 14 bases lay outside the gene matches. This CDR3 spans 18 amino acids.

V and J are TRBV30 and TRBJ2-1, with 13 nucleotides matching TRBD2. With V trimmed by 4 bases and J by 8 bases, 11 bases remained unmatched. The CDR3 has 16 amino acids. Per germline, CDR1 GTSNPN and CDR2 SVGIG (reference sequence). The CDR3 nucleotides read TGTGCCTGGATTGACTGGACTAGCGGGAGAATAGATGAGCAGTTCTTC. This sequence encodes CAWIDWTSGRIDEQFF.

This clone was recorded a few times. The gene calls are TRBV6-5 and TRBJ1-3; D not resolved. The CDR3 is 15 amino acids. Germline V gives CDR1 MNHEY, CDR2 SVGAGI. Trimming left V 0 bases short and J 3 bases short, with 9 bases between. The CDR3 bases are TGTGCCAGCAGTTACTCCCGGGTTGTTGGAAACACCATATATTTT. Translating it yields CASSYSRVVGNTIYF.